This entry concerns a single T cell receptor (beta chain). Its antigen is not identified. The CDR3 is made up of 15 amino acids. The V gene's germline CDR1 is SGHTA and CDR2 FQGTGA. Trimming removed 4 bases at V and 4 bases at J, with 14 bases between. This entry belongs to a study of T cells after yellow fever vaccination. Overall study context: SMART-Seq v4 Ultra Low Input prepared libraries from low-cell fractions.

Findings and limits, study-wide: Overlap between CD4 and CD8 compartments was detected for a small share of clonotypes. Most primary-vaccination clones reappeared after the booster (just under 98% CD4, roughly 90% CD8).

Universal primer sites and UMIs were introduced during 5'RACE template-switching synthesis of TCR cDNA. TCRdb re-analysed the 5' RACE reads in MiXCR, keeping a single row per CDR3 protein. This table holds roughly 190,000 distinct CDR3 sequences, 9.5% to 11% found once. This clonotype was sampled from a man between 18 and 35 years old who received the YFV17D yellow fever vaccine. The sample was CD8+ T cells sorted from PBMCs, taken 15 days after the yellow fever booster vaccination. The V and J genes are TRBV7-3 and TRBJ2-1; D tentatively reads TRBD1 or TRBD2 (6 bases each). The DNA for the CDR3 is TGTGCCAGCAGCTCCTCGGGGGCGAGTTACAATGAGCAGTTCTTC. Translated, it gives CASSSSGASYNEQFF.